The sequence of this T cell receptor (beta chain) was determined in a study of T-cell memory formation after mild COVID-19. Sample barcodes and UMIs were carried by the TCR alpha and TCR beta cDNA libraries that 5'RACE generated with constant-segment primers. One entry per CDR3 protein, called by TCRdb with MiXCR from the 5' RACE reads. Of under 400,000 distinct CDR3 sequences listed, around 21% are singletons. Study-level results: A balance of CD4 and CD8 characterized clones contracting day 15 to 85, whereas later expanders leaned CD4+. Unconfirmed was the SARS-CoV-2 specificity of second-wave clones that peaked on day 37.

In this sample, this clonotype turned up a few times. Its target is not known. The source is an adult woman who had mild COVID-19 (a few samples of this study predate the infection). Cell type and time point are not known. Sequencing was carried out using PBMCs or a T cell subset sorted from them (not recorded which).

DNA for the CDR3: TGTGCCAGCAGCTCGCGGGGGAACAATGAGCAGTTCTTC. This codes for CASSSRGNNEQFF. The J gene is TRBJ2-1, the V gene TRBV7-8, with 7 bases fitting TRBD2. V dropped 4 bases and J dropped 5; count of bases not matched to a gene: 2. This CDR3 region has 13 residues. In germline, CDR1 is SGHVS, CDR2 FQNEAQ.